This T cell receptor beta chain was identified in a study of shared clonotypes between healthy human individuals. Regarding the study as a whole: Between a few donors, naive CD4 clonotypes were shared at a level of around 4.8%. Non-shared clonotypes had lower generation probabilities than those shared by all four donors. Limitation of the genetic and exposure-history diversity represented came from the few donors.

Germline assignment: CDR1 SNHLY and CDR2 FYNNEI. The CDR3 length is 14 residues. Between the trimmed V and J ends, which lost 5 bases and 5 bases, there was a span of 15 bases. Some clones are missing from TCRdb's copy, which holds only in-frame ones; the method was immunoSEQ multiplex PCR. The sample has 2 million to 2.5 million clones; around 95% are singletons. Points on this clone: Antigen unknown.

Each sample came from a Caucasian adult donor living in Nashville, Tennessee. The sequenced sample was naive CD4+ T cells sorted from blood. Regarding subset: CD45RA+ positively selected. The chain uses TRBV2 and TRBJ1-1; D remains unclear. The receptor was derived from a man aged 18 to 30 in good health. CDR3 sequence: CASSPLIIGTEAFF. Written as DNA, the CDR3 is TGTGCCAGCAGTCCACTTATCATAGGGACTGAAGCTTTCTTT.